This TCR beta chain was obtained from a study of esophageal squamous cell carcinoma under preoperative chemotherapy. For the study at large: Both tumor-infiltrating lymphocytes and peripheral blood T cells were profiled. Study results and limitations: Clonal contraction, more than amplification, hit abundant clones after paclitaxel-nedaplatin. Post-treatment tumor-infiltrating lymphocytes appeared partly derived from peripheral T cells migrating into the tumor.

The time point: before preoperative PTX-NDP chemotherapy. Paclitaxel-nedaplatin chemotherapy was given to patients ahead of their surgery. From the PCR reads, TCRdb called clonotypes with MiXCR, one entry per CDR3 protein. The sample lists about 30,000 distinct CDR3 sequences, 45% to 55% occurring once. The CDR3 is made up of 17 amino acids, end residues included. Germline V gives CDR1 SGHVS, CDR2 FNYEAQ. For this clonotype: Its antigen is unidentified. The CDR3 ends on some other residue instead of the conserved phenylalanine or tryptophan, so this is likely a read error. No DNA is shown, since the ends of the CDR3 on it are uncertain; the CDR3 is the one TCRdb lists.

This clonotype originated in a human donor with esophageal squamous cell carcinoma. The donor label of this sample is uncertain. The rearrangement joins TRBV7-6 to TRBJ2-5; TRBD2 reflects the table's D call only, with no check against the DNA. This sample was obtained from a patient given preoperative chemotherapy. The CDR3 loop is CASSSTPRARRGETQYS.